The 31 T cell receptor beta chains presented below share a single source sample, sequenced in a study of regulatory T cells in long-lasting Graves disease. The TCR beta library used iRepertoire HTBI primers with Arm-PCR amplification of CDR3. In TCRdb, the multiplex PCR reads were re-called with MiXCR into one record per CDR3 protein. The table includes 350,000 to 550,000 distinct CDR3 sequences, 15% to 20% detected once. Time point reported: newly diagnosed GD, antithyroid drugs for less than 3 months. After RNA was extracted from PBMCs, the TCR library was made from it. The same sample was also used in a study of T cells in Graves' hyperthyroidism and ophthalmopathy.

This specimen consisted of peripheral blood mononuclear cells (PBMCs), obtained at new diagnosis, from a patient treated with antithyroid drugs. Receptors originate from a woman between 18 and 29 years old with Graves disease.

This clonotype was picked up one time. Since a far larger clone is one base different, this is likely a read error. This chain uses TRBV6-1 with TRBJ2-3; TRBD2 matches at 11 bases. The better agreement between TRBJ2-7 and the DNA end casts doubt on the J call. Germline V gene lookup returns CDR1 MNHNS and CDR2 SASEGT. The CDR3 sequence is 15 residues long. The CDR3 region has the DNA TGTGCCAGCAGGGATAGCGGGAGGGCGTGGAATGAGCAGTACTTC. This gives the protein CASRDSGRAWNEQYF.

At least ten counts were recorded for this clonotype. The chain joins TRBV2 to TRBJ2-1; tentatively, D is TRBD1 or TRBD2 (6 bases each). Germline CDR1 reads SNHLY; CDR2 reads FYNNEI. This CDR3 is 13 amino acids long. With 4 bases removed from V and 10 bases from J, the gap between germline ends came to 14 bases. The CDR3 here is CASSVIQGGEQFF. The CDR3 DNA is TGTGCCAGCAGTGTAATACAGGGAGGCGAGCAGTTCTTC.

The genes are TRBV6-1 and TRBJ2-1, with TRBD2 matching 12 bases. With V trimmed by 7 bases and J by 0 bases, 16 bases remained unmatched. The CDR3 has 20 residues. Germline CDR1 reads MNHNS; CDR2 reads SASEGT. DNA for the CDR3: TGTGCCAGCATCTCTCGGGCTAGCGGGAGGGCTCTTAGCTCCTACAATGAGCAGTTCTTC. Translated: CASISRASGRALSSYNEQFF.

Only a few counts were recorded for this clonotype. This may come from a read error, since a much larger clone is one base off. The chain carries TRBV28 and TRBJ2-7, with D perhaps matching TRBD1 (6 bases). V was trimmed by 6 bases and J by 9 bases, leaving 24 bases between them. The germline gives CDR1 MDHEN, CDR2 SYDVKM. This CDR3 spans 15 amino acids. CDR3 loop: CASSQITGLRGGQYF. Written as DNA, the CDR3 is TGTGCCAGCAGCCAAATTACAGGGCTTCGGGGCGGGCAGTACTTC.

The sample holds many counts of this clonotype. The rearrangement uses TRBV6-1 and TRBJ2-3, with D unclear. The CDR3 loop spans 10 amino acids. Germline V gene data show CDR1 as MNHNS and CDR2 as SASEGT. Trimming pared 7 bases from V and 6 bases from J, leaving 5 bases between. The DNA of the CDR3 is TGTGCCAGCAAAGCGGATACGCAGTATTTT. It translates to CASKADTQYF.

This chain connects TRBV13 to TRBJ1-2; the match to TRBD1 covers 8 bases. Germline-derived CDR1 and CDR2 are PRHDT and FYEKMQ (reference sequence). The trim removed 5 bases at V and 4 bases at J, leaving 6 bases unmatched. CDR3 length equals 14 residues. The CDR3 reads CASSTQGARYGYTF. In DNA form, the CDR3 reads TGTGCCAGCAGCACTCAGGGGGCCCGCTATGGCTACACCTTC.

The gene calls are TRBV11-2 and TRBJ2-1; 11 bases fit TRBD2. With V trimmed by 6 bases and J by 7 bases, 14 bases remained unmatched. This CDR3 region has 17 residues. Looked up from germline, CDR1 is SGHAT and CDR2 is FQNNGV. CDR3 bases: TGTGCCAGCAGTTCCAGACTAGCGGGAAACCTACGGAATGAGCAGTTCTTC. This gives the protein CASSSRLAGNLRNEQFF.

This clonotype came up many times. This chain uses TRBV12-3 or TRBV12-4 with TRBJ2-7, with 7 bases that match TRBD2. The CDR3 contains 15 residues. The V and J ends lost 2 bases and 2 bases, in that order; junction bases with no gene match: 6. The CDR3 loop reads CASSLYGGSPYEQYF. In nucleotides, the CDR3 is TGTGCCAGCAGTTTATATGGCGGGAGTCCCTACGAGCAGTACTTC.

This clonotype has ten or more counts. The chain is built from TRBV28 and TRBJ2-7, with 7 positions matching TRBD2. The CDR3 runs to 15 residues. The germline V gene has CDR1 MDHEN and CDR2 SYDVKM. Losses at the gene ends were 1 base for V and 2 bases for J; bases not matched to a gene: 5. In nucleotides, the CDR3 is TGTGCCAGCAGTTTATTTGGTGGGAGGGCCTACGAGCAGTACTTC. It codes for CASSLFGGRAYEQYF.

The sample holds a few counts of this clonotype. The chain's CDR3 is CSARLDRVNIQYF. CDR3 sequence (DNA): TGCAGTGCTAGACTTGATCGGGTGAACATTCAGTACTTC. The chain couples TRBV20-1 to TRBJ2-1; unclear D gene. The J call may be faulty, since TRBJ2-4 better matches the DNA end. The CDR3 sequence is 13 residues long. Germline V lookup: CDR1 DFQATT, CDR2 SNEGSKA (reference sequence).

About this clonotype: Without the conserved terminal phenylalanine or tryptophan, this CDR3 likely stems from a read error. It is unclear where the CDR3 begins or ends on the DNA, so no DNA is shown, and the CDR3 is as TCRdb lists it. This chain joins TRBV4-3 and TRBJ1-1; the DNA was not used to check the table's D call, TRBD1. The CDR3 length equals 15 residues, ends included. The germline V gene encodes CDR1 LGHNA and CDR2 YSLEER. The chain's CDR3 is CASSKSDRGYTEPFL.

The chain links TRBV12-3 or TRBV12-4 to TRBJ1-1; D gene unclear. V shed 6 bases and J shed 11 bases, with 19 bases lying between them. The CDR3 has 13 residues. The CDR3 region has the DNA TGTGCCAGCAGAAAGTCGGGGTCGTTTAAGGCTTTCTTT. The encoded protein is CASRKSGSFKAFF.

In this sample, this clonotype turned up many times. The chain links TRBV29-1 to TRBJ2-1, with D hard to call. The CDR3 sequence is 12 residues long. Germline-derived CDR1 and CDR2 are SQVTM and ANQGSEA. The V and J ends lost 0 bases and 7 bases respectively, with 7 bases between them. Here the CDR3 DNA reads TGCAGCGTTGAAGATTTGGTAAATGAGCAGTTCTTC. This codes for CSVEDLVNEQFF.

This clonotype turned up a few times. The chain joins TRBV14 to TRBJ2-4; no clear D. V dropped 5 bases and J dropped 0 bases, with 8 bases sitting between them. The germline V gene encodes CDR1 SGHDN and CDR2 FVKESK. This CDR3 is built from 14 residues. The CDR3 region has the DNA TGTGCCAGCAGCACGATCATAGCCAAAAACATTCAGTACTTC. This gives the protein CASSTIIAKNIQYF.

This clonotype came up many times. The chain combines TRBV7-9 with TRBJ1-6, with D possibly being TRBD1 (6 bases). CDR1 SEHNR and CDR2 FQNEAQ come from the germline V gene (reference sequence). CDR3 length equals 14 residues. The germline V and J ends were trimmed by 3 bases and 6 bases, with 9 bases remaining between them. CDR3 in DNA: TGTGCCAGCAGCTTTACAGGGTCTAATTCACCCCTCCACTTT. Residues: CASSFTGSNSPLHF.

Ten or more counts support this clonotype. This rearrangement joins TRBV11-3 to TRBJ2-1; D unresolved. This CDR3 has 14 residues. Germline assignment: CDR1 SGHNT and CDR2 YENEEA. The germline V and J ends were trimmed by 0 bases and 5 bases, with 8 bases remaining between them. CDR3 sequence reads: CASSLDFSNNEQFF. CDR3 nucleotide sequence: TGTGCCAGCAGCTTAGATTTTAGCAACAATGAGCAGTTCTTC.

This chain connects TRBV11-2 to TRBJ1-5; TRBD1 matches at 7 bases. The J segment lost 0 bases and the V segment lost 3 bases, leaving 14 bases of the junction unmatched. Germline V gives CDR1 SGHAT, CDR2 FQNNGV. The CDR3 covers 19 residues. The CDR3: CASSFLDRREIYSNQPQHF. For the CDR3, the DNA is TGTGCCAGCAGCTTCTTGGACAGGCGTGAGATCTATAGCAATCAGCCCCAGCATTTT.

As concerns this clonotype: A much larger clone sits a single nucleotide away, making a read error possible. This rearrangement joins TRBV4-1 to TRBJ2-3, with 7 bases that match TRBD2. Gene TRBJ2-1 matches the end of the DNA better, so the J call may be wrong. The germline CDR1 and CDR2 sequences are MGHRA and YSYEKL. CDR3 size: 15 residues. The CDR3 sequence is CASSQEPSGTYEQFF. The CDR3 DNA follows: TGCGCCAGCAGCCAAGAGCCTAGCGGTACCTACGAGCAGTTCTTC.

There are many counts of this clonotype. The chain combines TRBV29-1 with TRBJ2-1; a possible D gene is TRBD1 (6 bases). V lost 8 bases to trimming and J lost 4 bases, with 12 bases between them. Germline V gene sequence: CDR1 SQVTM, CDR2 ANQGSEA. CDR3 length equals 12 residues. The chain's CDR3 is CSLQGKYNEQFF. Here the CDR3 DNA reads TGCAGCCTACAGGGAAAGTACAATGAGCAGTTCTTC.

This clonotype was counted ten times or more. The chain carries TRBV3-1 and TRBJ1-5, with D perhaps TRBD1 (6 bases). The CDR3 has 17 residues. Germline loops: CDR1 LGHDT, CDR2 YNNKEL (reference sequence). Trimming cost V 1 base and J 5 bases, with 18 bases left between them. CDR3 loop: CASSQGPKGHPDQPQHF. The CDR3 DNA follows: TGTGCCAGCAGCCAAGGTCCGAAGGGACACCCGGATCAGCCCCAGCATTTT.

Details on this clonotype: A much larger clone sits a single nucleotide away, making a read error possible. This chain joins TRBV12-3 or TRBV12-4 and TRBJ2-4; tentative D call: TRBD2 (6 bases). CDR3 length: 16 residues. Deletions cut 8 bases from V and 13 bases from J, with 30 bases between. CDR3 protein: CASLHVPGESYNEQYF. The CDR3 DNA follows: TGTGCCAGCCTACATGTCCCGGGAGAATCCTACAATGAGCAGTACTTC.

J is TRBJ2-4 and V is TRBV28, with D possibly matching TRBD1 (5 bases). Germline-derived CDR1 and CDR2 are MDHEN and SYDVKM. The CDR3 sequence is 12 residues long. The CDR3 DNA sequence: TGTGCAACCAGGCAGGGTGAGAACATTCAGTACTTC. Translation gives CATRQGENIQYF. Together with reference TRBV28 and TRBJ2-4, the CDR3 gives the full variable domain: DVKVTQSSRYLVKRTGEKVFLECVQDMDHENMFWYRQDPGLGLRLIYFSYDVKMKEKGDIPEGYSVSREKKERFSLILESASTNQTSMYLCATRQGENIQYFGAGTRLSVL.

At least ten counts were recorded for this clonotype. V gene TRBV30 combines with J gene TRBJ2-3, with 9 bases fitting TRBD2. CDR3 length equals 17 residues. With V trimmed by 0 bases and J by 2 bases, 9 bases remained unmatched. Germline V gene data show CDR1 as GTSNPN and CDR2 as SVGIG (reference sequence). The CDR3 region has the DNA TGTGCCTGGAGTGTGAGGATTTGGACTAGCGTCACAGATACGCAGTATTTT. This codes for CAWSVRIWTSVTDTQYF.

This clonotype was recorded many times. The chain has TRBV20-1 and TRBJ2-7; the D is unclear. The CDR3 is 13 residues long. From germline, CDR1 is DFQATT and CDR2 SNEGSKA (reference sequence). V lost 1 base, J lost 2 bases, and 9 bases lay in between. Here the CDR3 reads CSARVQDTYEQYF. For the CDR3, the DNA is TGCAGTGCTAGAGTACAAGATACCTACGAGCAGTACTTC.

Many counts were recorded for this clonotype. The V and J genes are TRBV6-2 or TRBV6-3 and TRBJ2-1; TRBD2 matches at 11 bases. Germline trimming cut 0 bases from V and 8 bases from J; bases unmatched to any gene: 12. Germline CDR1 MNHEY, CDR2 SVGEGT. This CDR3 is 18 amino acids long. The CDR3 sequence: CASSYSGGSGRARDEQFF. DNA of the CDR3: TGTGCCAGCAGTTACTCGGGCGGTAGCGGGAGGGCTCGCGATGAGCAGTTCTTC.

This clonotype was found many times. The chain joins TRBV7-2 to TRBJ2-7; 7 bases agree with TRBD1. V shed 5 bases and J 3 bases; nucleotides not matched to a gene: 10. Germline assignment: CDR1 SGHTA and CDR2 FQGNSA. The CDR3 extends over 15 amino acids. The CDR3 DNA reads as TGTGCCAGCAGCAACCGACAGGGCGCGCACTACGAGCAGTACTTC. Translated: CASSNRQGAHYEQYF. Based on the CDR3 plus reference TRBV7-2 and TRBJ2-7, the full variable domain is GAGVSQSPSNKVTEKGKDVELRCDPISGHTALYWYRQSLGQGLEFLIYFQGNSAPDKSGLPSDRFSAERTGGSVSTLTIQRTQQEDSAVYLCASSNRQGAHYEQYFGPGTRLTVT.

This clonotype was observed many times. Sequence at one end of the junction differs from germline and may be a read error. The chain uses TRBV7-9 and TRBJ2-1; 9 bases align to TRBD2. Germline values: CDR1 SEHNR, CDR2 FQNEAQ (reference sequence). CDR3 length equals 15 residues. The CDR3 bases are TGCGCCAGCAGCCTAGGGACTAGCAGCTACAATGAGCAGTTCTTC. This codes for CASSLGTSSYNEQFF.

V is TRBV15 and J is TRBJ1-6; D unresolved. V lost 0 bases and J lost 6, with 9 bases in between. CDR1 is LNHNV, CDR2 YYDKDF, per germline (reference sequence). The CDR3 spans 15 residues. The CDR3 nucleotides read TGTGCCACCAGCAGAGATACGCCAAGTAATTCACCCCTCCACTTT. Translating it yields CATSRDTPSNSPLHF. Filled out from reference TRBV15 and TRBJ1-6, the complete variable domain reads DAMVIQNPRYQVTQFGKPVTLSCSQTLNHNVMYWYQQKSSQAPKLLFHYYDKDFNNEADTPDNFQSRRPNTSFCFLDIRSPGLGDTAMYLCATSRDTPSNSPLHFGNGTRLTVT.

The table lists this clonotype with a few counts. Germline and junction disagree at one end, which may indicate a read error. The chain has TRBV7-7 and TRBJ2-5; 13 positions agree with TRBD2. The CDR3 has 16 amino acids. Germline loops: CDR1 SSHAT, CDR2 FNYEAQ (reference sequence). The CDR3 region has the DNA TGTGCTAGCAGCCTTGGACTAGCGGGAGTTGGAGAGACCCAGTACTTC. As protein: CASSLGLAGVGETQYF.

This clonotype was detected ten times or more. The chain recombines TRBV28 with TRBJ2-5; D uncertain. Germline loops: CDR1 MDHEN, CDR2 SYDVKM. V was clipped by 3 bases and J by 5 bases, with 10 bases between them. The CDR3 runs to 13 residues. This chain's CDR3 is CASSFTGRETQYF. CDR3 bases: TGTGCCAGCAGTTTCACCGGGCGGGAGACCCAGTACTTC.

This clonotype was seen repeatedly, ten times or more. The CDR3 region is CASSARQGVSYNEQFF. CDR3 coding DNA: TGCGCCAGCAGCGCAAGACAGGGGGTGTCCTACAATGAGCAGTTCTTC. The chain has TRBV5-1 and TRBJ2-1; 9 bases align to TRBD1. Germline assignment: CDR1 SGHRS and CDR2 YFSETQ. V gave up 4 bases and J gave up 1 base; unmatched junction bases: 6. This CDR3 spans 16 amino acids.